This T cell receptor (beta chain) was identified in a study of blood T cell repertoires in COVID-19. Recruits, aged 18 to 89 years, lived in 25 or so US areas. TCRdb's copy holds only in-frame clones and misses some; the assay was immunoSEQ multiplex PCR. The data contain just over 300,000 clones, 85% to 90% of them singletons. The CDR3 sequence is 16 residues long. CDR1 is SGHDN, CDR2 FVKESK, per germline. The trim removed 4 bases at V and 9 bases at J, leaving 10 bases unmatched. The receptor was isolated from a woman younger than 30 with acute COVID-19. Sample: PBMCs or T cells enriched from blood (not recorded which). The chain uses TRBV14 and TRBJ1-6; TRBD1 matches at 9 bases. This CDR3 reads CASSRGGDREGSPLHF. CDR3 nucleotide sequence: TGTGCCAGCAGCCGAGGGGGGGACAGGGAAGGTTCACCCCTCCACTTT.